This passage covers 2 T cell receptor beta chains from one sample sequenced in a study of CD4 T cells in relation to SARS-CoV-2 and coronaviruses. TCRdb's copy holds only in-frame clones and misses some; the assay was immunoSEQ multiplex PCR. The repertoire holds fewer than 35,000 clones, more than 65% seen once, with 3.4% in the top ten. No antigen has been assigned to these receptors. The sample taken for sequencing was memory CD4+ T cells from PBMCs, cultured in vitro. The receptors come from an adult with COVID-19.

V gene TRBV6-2 or TRBV6-3 combines with J gene TRBJ2-7; D is unclear. The germline CDR1 and CDR2 sequences are MNHEY and SVGEGT. V was trimmed by 0 bases and J by 5 bases, leaving 8 bases between them. The CDR3 loop spans 13 amino acids. DNA for the CDR3: TGTGCCAGCAGTTACTCCAGGATCCACGAGCAGTACTTC. This translates into CASSYSRIHEQYF.

This clone appeared a single time. The chain links TRBV29-1 to TRBJ2-5; 8 bases are a match to TRBD1. The CDR3 consists of 13 residues. Germline loops: CDR1 SQVTM, CDR2 ANQGSEA. With V trimmed by 8 bases and J by 5 bases, 10 bases remained unmatched. Here the CDR3 DNA reads TGCAGCACGACAGGGGCCCTAGGGGAGACCCAGTACTTC. Translation: CSTTGALGETQYF.